Each of the 27 T cell receptor beta chains below was sequenced from the same sample in a study of shared T cell receptors in the human thymus. The table came from immunoSEQ multiplex PCR; TCRdb's copy has only in-frame clones and leaves some out. This table has 650,000 to 950,000 clones, 80% to 90% appearing once. This sample also belongs to another study, concerning human thymus T cells.

Input material: thymocytes. All receptors derive from a girl in the first two years of life with a congenital heart defect.

The chain employs TRBV7-7 and TRBJ2-5; 8 bases align to TRBD2. The V segment lost 4 bases and the J segment 2 bases; nucleotides outside the gene matches: 6. Germline V gene lookup returns CDR1 SSHAT and CDR2 FNYEAQ (reference sequence). The CDR3 is 15 amino acids. The CDR3 region has the DNA TGTGCCAGCAGCTCTCGACTAGCGTTACAAGAGACCCAGTACTTC. Its translation is CASSSRLALQETQYF.

There are a few counts of this clone. The chain uses TRBV6-1 and TRBJ1-5, with D possibly being TRBD1 (6 bases). V gave up 6 bases and J gave up 7 bases, with 16 bases separating them. The CDR3 length is 14 residues. Germline V gene sequence: CDR1 MNHNS, CDR2 SASEGT. CDR3 amino acids: CASRDDRYAQPQHF. Here the CDR3 DNA reads TGTGCCAGCAGGGACGACAGGTACGCCCAGCCCCAGCATTTT.

About this clone itself: Other DNA sequences in the sample encode the same CDR3. The chain combines TRBV5-4 with TRBJ2-1, with 12 bases lining up with TRBD2. V shed 4 bases, J shed 4 bases, and the junction held 12 bases outside the gene matches. The CDR3 extends over 18 amino acids. Germline assignment: CDR1 SGHNT and CDR2 YYREEE (reference sequence). As DNA, the CDR3 is TGTGCCAGCAGCCTGCGGCTAGCGGGGGGGCTCGCATACAATGAGCAGTTCTTC. Protein: CASSLRLAGGLAYNEQFF.

V gene TRBV27 combines with J gene TRBJ1-2; TRBD1 might be the D (6 bases). The CDR3 is 13 amino acids. Trimming stripped 5 bases from V and 6 bases from J, with 13 bases between. The germline V gene has CDR1 MNHEY and CDR2 SMNVEV (reference sequence). DNA of the CDR3: TGTGCCAGCAGTCGCCAGGGGTGGCATGGCTACACCTTC. It is translated as CASSRQGWHGYTF.

This clone was seen once. The V and J genes are TRBV4-1 and TRBJ2-2; D is ambiguous. The CDR3 has 13 residues. Germline V lookup: CDR1 MGHRA, CDR2 YSYEKL. The V and J ends lost 1 base and 7 bases respectively, with 7 bases between them. The CDR3 is CASSQVGNGELFF. CDR3 nucleotides: TGCGCCAGCAGCCAAGTCGGTAACGGGGAGCTGTTTTTT.

The chain employs TRBV19 and TRBJ2-5; D not resolved. Germline V gene sequence: CDR1 LNHDA, CDR2 SQIVND (reference sequence). V lost 6 bases, J lost 1 base, and 9 bases lay in between. The CDR3 consists of 13 residues. The CDR3 sequence is CASRKESQETQYF. CDR3 bases: TGTGCCAGTAGAAAGGAGTCCCAAGAGACCCAGTACTTC.

The chain links TRBV5-4 to TRBJ1-1; D is unclear. In germline, CDR1 is SGHNT, CDR2 YYREEE (reference sequence). Trimming left V 0 bases short and J 1 base short, with 7 bases between. The CDR3 covers 14 residues. CDR3 in amino acids: CASSLDPGNTEAFF. CDR3 DNA: TGTGCCAGCAGCTTGGACCCAGGGAACACTGAAGCTTTCTTT.

With respect to this clone: At one end the junction does not follow the germline gene, possibly because of a read error. V gene TRBV29-1 combines with J gene TRBJ2-5; TRBD1 agrees at 10 bases. The CDR3 length is 15 residues. Germline V gene data show CDR1 as SQVTM and CDR2 as ANQGSEA. The CDR3 sequence: CSVSAGTGEQEAQYF. As DNA, the CDR3 is TGCAGCGTCAGCGCCGGGACAGGGGAGCAAGAGGCCCAGTACTTC.

The rearrangement joins TRBV27 to TRBJ1-5; 10 bases are shared with TRBD1. The V and J ends lost 7 bases and 2 bases, in that order; junction bases with no gene match: 11. CDR3 length: 17 residues. Per the germline V gene, CDR1 is MNHEY and CDR2 is SMNVEV (reference sequence). CDR3: CASNTGTGVLGNQPQHF. The CDR3 DNA is TGTGCCAGCAACACCGGGACAGGGGTGTTGGGCAATCAGCCCCAGCATTTT.

The chain combines TRBV6-1 with TRBJ2-2; no firm D call. The V end was cut by 10 bases, the J end by 3 bases, with 18 bases between. The CDR3 loop spans 15 amino acids. Germline V gene lookup returns CDR1 MNHNS and CDR2 SASEGT. The CDR3 DNA is TGTGCCACGAGGTGGCTCCTTTGGGACACCGGGGAGCTGTTTTTT. It codes for CATRWLLWDTGELFF.

V gene TRBV11-2 combines with J gene TRBJ2-3, with 10 bases identical to TRBD2. CDR1 is SGHAT, CDR2 FQNNGV, per germline. Trimming removed 3 bases from V and 2 bases from J; junction bases left unmatched: 8. This CDR3 has 17 amino acids. The CDR3 reads CASSFHVAGGFTDTQYF. CDR3 DNA: TGTGCCAGCAGCTTCCACGTAGCGGGGGGCTTCACAGATACGCAGTATTTT.

The chain couples TRBV27 to TRBJ1-2; 10 bases map to TRBD1. Germline CDR1 reads MNHEY; CDR2 reads SMNVEV (reference sequence). The V gene end was trimmed by 5 bases and the J gene end by 6 bases; junction bases not matched to a gene: 12. The CDR3 runs to 16 residues. The CDR3 coding sequence is TGTGCCAGCAGTCAAAACCGGGACAGGGGTCTCGATGGCTACACCTTC. Translated, it gives CASSQNRDRGLDGYTF.

The rearrangement uses TRBV5-5 and TRBJ1-2, with D perhaps TRBD1 (5 bases). The CDR3 extends over 15 amino acids. The V gene lost 4 bases and the J gene lost 5 bases, with 18 bases spanning the gap. Germline values: CDR1 SGHKS, CDR2 YYEKEE (reference sequence). DNA of the CDR3: TGTGCCAGCAGCGATCACAGGATCCCCATTTATGGCTACACCTTC. It specifies CASSDHRIPIYGYTF.

This clone appeared a few times. Relative to the germline gene, one junction end is altered; a read error may explain this. The genes are TRBV11-2 and TRBJ2-3, with D unclear. Germline values: CDR1 SGHAT, CDR2 FQNNGV. The CDR3 consists of 16 residues. CDR3 DNA: TGTGCCAGCACCTTACCAGGCTCCGACCGGACAGATACGCAGTATTTT. Protein sequence: CASTLPGSDRTDTQYF.

The chain has TRBV18 and TRBJ2-1, with 8 bases that match TRBD1. CDR3 length equals 13 residues. The V segment lost 0 bases and the J segment 12 bases; nucleotides outside the gene matches: 4. Germline V lookup: CDR1 KGHSH, CDR2 LQKENI. The CDR3 is CASSPPGQGRQFF. The DNA for the CDR3 is TGTGCCAGCTCACCACCCGGACAGGGCCGGCAGTTCTTC.

This CDR3 is CASSEYTGQLNQPQHF. The CDR3 DNA follows: TGTGCCAGCAGCGAATACACGGGACAGTTGAATCAGCCCCAGCATTTT. The rearrangement joins TRBV7-9 to TRBJ1-5; 7 bases line up with TRBD1. J lost 4 bases, V lost 5 bases, and 11 bases had no gene match. This CDR3 region has 16 residues. The V gene's germline CDR1 is SEHNR and CDR2 FQNEAQ (reference sequence).

CDR3 residues: CASSLLGEDLNNSPLHF. The DNA for the CDR3 is TGTGCCAGCAGTCTCCTTGGGGAGGACCTAAATAATTCACCCCTCCACTTT. The gene calls are TRBV27 and TRBJ1-6; no clear D gene. The V gene's germline CDR1 is MNHEY and CDR2 SMNVEV (reference sequence). This CDR3 is 17 amino acids long. V lost 5 bases, J lost 5 bases, and 19 bases lay in between.

The gene calls are TRBV15 and TRBJ1-2; D might be TRBD1 (5 bases). The CDR3 has 15 residues. From germline, CDR1 is LNHNV and CDR2 YYDKDF (reference sequence). V was clipped by 3 bases and J by 5 bases, with 16 bases between them. DNA of the CDR3: TGTGCCACCAGCAGGGAAAGGGGCGGTGGGTATGGCTACACCTTC. Its protein product is CATSRERGGGYGYTF.

The gene calls are TRBV4-2 and TRBJ1-2, with D perhaps matching TRBD1 (5 bases). Germline CDR1 LGHNA, CDR2 YNFKEQ. Trimming took off 4 bases at V and 0 bases at J, with 12 bases between the two ends. This CDR3 spans 15 amino acids. As DNA, the CDR3 is TGTGCCAGCAGCCTGGAGGAGGGGCCTAACTATGGCTACACCTTC. This translates into CASSLEEGPNYGYTF.

This clone came up once. This chain joins TRBV10-3 and TRBJ1-6, with 7 bases lining up with TRBD1. CDR1 is ENHRY and CDR2 is SYGVKD in the germline V gene. The V and J ends lost 3 bases and 7 bases, in that order; junction bases with no gene match: 3. The CDR3 spans 14 residues. The DNA for the CDR3 is TGTGCCATCAGTGAAGGGACAGAAAATTCACCCCTCCACTTT. This translates into CAISEGTENSPLHF.

The gene calls are TRBV11-3 and TRBJ2-6; no definite D call. Trimming shortened V by 2 bases and J by 0 bases, and 5 bases separated the two germline ends. CDR3 length: 15 residues. Germline V gene sequence: CDR1 SGHNT, CDR2 YENEEA. CDR3 loop: CASSLNSSGANVLTF. The CDR3 DNA is TGTGCCAGCAGCTTAAACAGCTCTGGGGCCAACGTCCTGACTTTC.

This chain joins TRBV7-3 and TRBJ2-2; possible D gene TRBD2, 6 bases. The V gene lost 4 bases and the J gene lost 6 bases, with 21 bases spanning the gap. The CDR3 is 17 amino acids. CDR1 is SGHTA, CDR2 FQGTGA, per germline. The CDR3 coding sequence is TGTGCCAGCAGCTCGCGTAGCGGACCAGGGTCAGCCGGGGAGCTGTTTTTT. Translating it yields CASSSRSGPGSAGELFF.

CDR3 sequence: CAISGRLIAGNSTDTQYF. In DNA, the CDR3 is TGTGCCATCAGTGGCCGACTTATAGCGGGAAATAGCACAGATACGCAGTATTTT. V is TRBV10-3 and J is TRBJ2-3; 8 bases are shared with TRBD2. V lost 4 bases to trimming and J lost 0 bases; unmatched junction nucleotides: 12. Germline CDR1 and CDR2: ENHRY and SYGVKD. This CDR3 spans 18 amino acids.

The chain combines TRBV7-6 with TRBJ1-1, with D perhaps TRBD1 (5 bases). Trimming stripped 5 bases from V and 7 bases from J, with 11 bases between. Per the germline V gene, CDR1 is SGHVS and CDR2 is FNYEAQ. CDR3 size: 12 residues. For the CDR3, the DNA is TGTGCCAGCAGCCCTTACGGGGGTGAAGCTTTCTTT. Translated, it gives CASSPYGGEAFF.

This chain uses TRBV28 with TRBJ2-7; TRBD2 agrees at 9 bases. Germline-derived CDR1 and CDR2 are MDHEN and SYDVKM. Germline trimming cut 4 bases from V and 2 bases from J; bases unmatched to any gene: 12. The CDR3 has 17 amino acids. The CDR3 sequence: CASSCQVNRTSAYEQYF. For the CDR3, the DNA is TGTGCCAGCAGTTGCCAGGTCAACAGGACTAGCGCCTACGAGCAGTACTTC.

The chain recombines TRBV7-2 with TRBJ1-2; 7 nucleotides line up with TRBD1. Trimming cost V 4 bases and J 4 bases; bases outside gene matches: 12. Germline lookup yields CDR1 SGHTA and CDR2 FQGNSA. CDR3 length equals 16 residues. CDR3 in amino acids: CASSCFEGARGYGYTF. CDR3 DNA: TGTGCCAGCAGCTGTTTTGAGGGGGCGCGGGGCTATGGCTACACCTTC.

The chain is built from TRBV4-2 and TRBJ2-2, with TRBD2 identical over 12 bases. After removal of 4 bases from V and 2 bases from J, the junction contained 17 bases not matched to a gene. This CDR3 has 21 amino acids. CDR1 LGHNA and CDR2 YNFKEQ come from the germline V gene. Here the CDR3 DNA reads TGTGCCAGCAGCCCGATTCCGCAGGATCTAGCGGGGGGGAAAAACACCGGGGAGCTGTTTTTT. This codes for CASSPIPQDLAGGKNTGELFF.